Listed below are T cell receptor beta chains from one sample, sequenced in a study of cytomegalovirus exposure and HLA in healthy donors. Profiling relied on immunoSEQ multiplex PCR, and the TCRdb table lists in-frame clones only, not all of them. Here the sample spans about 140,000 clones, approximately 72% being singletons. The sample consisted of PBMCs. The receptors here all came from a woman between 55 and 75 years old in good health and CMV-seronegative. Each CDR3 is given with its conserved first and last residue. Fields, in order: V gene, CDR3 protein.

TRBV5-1 CASSLEGSLAGGHNEQFF
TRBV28 CATRPSLAEAFF
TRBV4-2 CASSQDPDWIGELFF
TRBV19 CASSTGTSGGQPRFF
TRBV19 CASSNGGAGGTQYF
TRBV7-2 CASSLGDTGNTIYF
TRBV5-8 CASSLILSGRETQYF
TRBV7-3 CASSPGGHVTDTQYF
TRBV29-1 CSGGQGGAKNIQYF
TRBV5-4 CASSLDGDSYNEQFF
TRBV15 CATSGGSHDQPQHF
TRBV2 CASGTLYEQYF
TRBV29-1 CSVEAANGYTF
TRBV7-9 CASSLLSRGGTDTQYF
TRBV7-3 CASSLRTGGNEQFF
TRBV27 CASSSTGDGYTF
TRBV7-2 CASSLESGRNSYEQYF
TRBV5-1 CASSLTRSYEQYF
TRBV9 CASSATENEQFF
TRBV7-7 CASSLFPGTGGFNEQFF
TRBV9 CASSVVGSGGTETQYF
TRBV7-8 CASSFRGLADYPLAKNIQYF
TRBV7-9 CASSSGTGGGNSPLHF
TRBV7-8 CASSASLAGGETQYF
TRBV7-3 CASSLTGLAGGGLETQYF
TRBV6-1 CASKGGLTNEKLFF
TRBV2 CARGAGVQETQYF
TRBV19 CASIMTGRRGGELFF
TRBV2 CASSENYSWEQCF
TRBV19 CASTYNTGYNQPQHF
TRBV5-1 CASSLETDSPLHF
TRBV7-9 CASSPYRGKLFF
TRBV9 CASSVDGGVYGYTF
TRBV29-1 CSVDAPGGYEQYF
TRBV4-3 CASSQIRTGRNEQFF
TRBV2 CASSEAGGLGNQPQHF
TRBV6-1 CASSLNRGETQYF
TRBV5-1 CASSNEVAGGSYEQYF
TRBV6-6 CASSYGAVGELFF
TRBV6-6 CASSFGQPGTQYF
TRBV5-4 CASSLGTGSDEQYF
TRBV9 CASTTSGGAQETQYF
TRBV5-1 CASSPGGLAGDYEQYF
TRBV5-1 CASSLDGTGLYEQYF
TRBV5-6 CASSLGLTGGAYNEQFF
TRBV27 CASSPLGGMNYEQYF
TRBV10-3 CAISGQGSNQPQHF
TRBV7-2 CASSFQGRSSYNSPLHF
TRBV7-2 CASSDDSFIDTQYF